Listed below are T cell receptor beta chains from one sample, sequenced in a study of blood T cell repertoires in COVID-19. Profiled with immunoSEQ multiplex PCR; TCRdb holds only in-frame clones, not every one. The data show over 200,000 clones, 89% seen once. The source material was peripheral blood. The receptor set was obtained from a man aged 55 to 69 who had recovered from COVID-19. Both conserved end residues are part of each CDR3. A D gene is named only where the DNA matches it firmly. Clone size is not always given. Where it is, it says once, few, many or a class for expanded clones.

TRBJ2-2 | once | TRBV5-6 | TRBD2 | TGTGCCAGCAGCCCCCGTTTGAGCGGGAGGGCCTTGGACGGGGAGCTGTTTTTT | CASSPRLSGRALDGELFF
TRBJ1-1 | . | TRBV19 | . | TGTGCCAGTAGTATGAGTCGGTTGAACACTGAAGCTTTCTTT | CASSMSRLNTEAFF
TRBJ2-1 | . | TRBV6-2/TRBV6-3 | . | TGTGCCAGCAGCCTCCGACTAGGATTATCGAGCTCCTACAATGAGCAGTTCTTC | CASSLRLGLSSSYNEQFF
TRBJ1-5 | . | TRBV25-1 | . | TGTGCCAGCCCAAGGTCAGGTTTTCAGCCCCAGCATTTT | CASPRSGFQPQHF
TRBJ2-2 | . | TRBV19 | . | TGTGCCAGTAGTATTCCTCCCCTTCCCGGGCCGGAGGCCGGGGAGCTGTTTTTT | CASSIPPLPGPEAGELFF
TRBJ1-4 | . | TRBV2 | . | TGTGCCAGCAACGGCGGGGAGGCAACTAATGAAAAACTGTTTTTT | CASNGGEATNEKLFF
TRBJ2-4 | . | TRBV20-1 | TRBD1 | TGCAGTGCTAGTGTGTATGGGACAGGTCTAGCCAAAAACATTCAGTACTTC | CSASVYGTGLAKNIQYF
TRBJ1-5 | . | TRBV10-3 | . | TGTGCCATCAGGGGATCACAGGAAACCAATCAGCCCCAGCATTTT | CAIRGSQETNQPQHF
TRBJ1-5 | . | TRBV6-2/TRBV6-3 | TRBD1 | TGTGCCAGCACCCCCCAAGGGACAGGGAATCAGCCCCAGCATTTT | CASTPQGTGNQPQHF
TRBJ2-7 | . | TRBV7-6 | TRBD2 | TGTGCCAGCAGCGAAAATATAGATCTAGCGGGAGTACACGAGCAGTACTTC | CASSENIDLAGVHEQYF
TRBJ2-1 | . | TRBV19 | . | TGTGCCAGTAGTATAGATCATCCTAGTGCCCTTAGGGGTGAGCAGTTCTTC | CASSIDHPSALRGEQFF
TRBJ2-6 | once | TRBV19 | TRBD2 | TGTGCCAGCGCGACGGGACTAGCGGGACCAACCTCTGGGGCCAACGTCCTGACTTTC | CASATGLAGPTSGANVLTF
TRBJ2-2 | . | TRBV3-1/TRBV3-2 | TRBD2 | TGTGCCAGCAGCCAGGGACTAGCTCAAACCGGGGAGCTGTTTTTT | CASSQGLAQTGELFF
TRBJ1-1 | . | TRBV27 | . | TGTGCCAGCAGCCGCGGGTTAGGAATGAACACTGAAGCTTTCTTT | CASSRGLGMNTEAFF
TRBJ1-3 | . | TRBV10-3 | . | TGTGCCATCAGTGGACAGTCCGGAGACACCATATATTTT | CAISGQSGDTIYF
TRBJ2-7 | . | TRBV7-2 | TRBD2 | TGTGCCAGCAGCTACCGGGGAGGGTTCGGGAACGAGCAGTACTTC | CASSYRGGFGNEQYF
TRBJ1-2 | . | TRBV6-5 | . | TGTGCCAGCAGTTATGTGGCAGGGGATAACTATGGCTACACCTTC | CASSYVAGDNYGYTF
TRBJ2-3 | . | TRBV4-2 | TRBD2 | TGTGCCAGCAGCCCCTGGGTGGGGGGGGAGAATGTATTT | CASSPWVGGENVF
TRBJ2-2 | . | TRBV28 | . | TGTGCCAGCAGGCCGGCTGGGGGCCCCGGGGAGCTGTTTTTT | CASRPAGGPGELFF
TRBJ2-2 | . | TRBV3-1/TRBV3-2 | . | TGTGCCAGCAGCCAAGGGACAGTTCCGAACGGGGAGCTGTTTTTT | CASSQGTVPNGELFF
TRBJ1-3 | . | TRBV7-9 | . | TGTGCCAGCAGCTATGAGGGGGATAGAGGAAACACCATATATTTT | CASSYEGDRGNTIYF
TRBJ2-4 | . | TRBV1 | . | TGCACCAGCAGCCTCACGCAGGGGGAGGCCAAAAACATTCAGTACTTC | CTSSLTQGEAKNIQYF